The rows below give T cell receptor beta chains drawn from one sample of a study of T cell repertoires in cytomegalovirus infection. One entry per CDR3 protein, called by TCRdb with MiXCR from the reads. Of approximately 190,000 distinct CDR3 sequences in the sample, under 30% were seen once. The specimen sequenced was PBMCs. The source is a human donor in good health (CMV status not recorded). Some clones in this sample may be carry-over from other donors' samples. Both conserved end residues are part of each CDR3. D genes are given only for firm matches. Clone size is not always given. Where it is, it says once, few, many or a class for expanded clones.

D	V	size	J	DNA	CDR3
TRBD1	TRBV29-1	few	TRBJ1-1	TGCAGCATGGCGGGACAGGGAAGCACTGAAGCTTTCTTT	CSMAGQGSTEAFF
TRBD2	TRBV6-6	few	TRBJ2-5	TGTGCCAGCAACCGAGCGGGAACCCAAGAGACCCAGTACTTC	CASNRAGTQETQYF
-	TRBV25-1	few	TRBJ1-1	TGTGCCAGCAGGGCTACAGGGTCGGACACTGAAGCTTTCTTT	CASRATGSDTEAFF
-	TRBV19	-	TRBJ1-2	TGTGCCAGTAGTATATTTGCCGGCTATGGCTACACCTTC	CASSIFAGYGYTF
-	TRBV29-1	few	TRBJ1-1	TGCAGCGTTGGTTCGAACACTGAAGCTTTCTTT	CSVGSNTEAFF
-	TRBV12-3/TRBV12-4	few	TRBJ1-1	TGTGCCAGCACCCGGACAGAAGGCACTGAAGCTTTCTTT	CASTRTEGTEAFF
TRBD2	TRBV7-2	-	TRBJ2-1	TGTGCCAGCAGCCAAAGACCGGGGGGGCTGGCCGTTTACAATGAGCAGTTCTTC	CASSQRPGGLAVYNEQFF
-	TRBV19	-	TRBJ2-7	TGTGCCAGTGGGGACGAGCAGTACTTC	CASGDEQYF
TRBD1	TRBV6-1	-	TRBJ2-5	TGTGCCAGCACCGAAAACAGGGGGCTAGGAGAGACCCAGTACTTC	CASTENRGLGETQYF
-	TRBV7-2	few	TRBJ2-5	TGTGCCAGCAGCCCCGCGCAGGGCGGGGGCGGAGAGACCCAGTACTTC	CASSPAQGGGGETQYF
-	TRBV20-1	-	TRBJ2-5	TGCAGTGCTAGAGATCTGACAGATAGCCAAGAGACCCAGTACTTC	CSARDLTDSQETQYF
TRBD2	TRBV7-2	many	TRBJ2-5	TGTGCCAGCAGCTTAGTGGTGGCGGGGGGGCCACAGACCCAGTACTTC	CASSLVVAGGPQTQYF
TRBD2	TRBV5-1	-	TRBJ2-5	TGCGCCAGCAGCTTGGTCTCCGGGACTAAACAAGAGACCCAGTACTTC	CASSLVSGTKQETQYF
-	TRBV7-2	-	TRBJ2-2	TGTGCCAGCAGCTTAGTAGGGTATCCCGGGGAGCTGTTTTTT	CASSLVGYPGELFF
TRBD1	TRBV20-1	-	TRBJ2-5	TGCAGTGCTAGACCCCCCGGACAGGGAGAGACCCAGTACTTC	CSARPPGQGETQYF
TRBD1	TRBV20-1	few	TRBJ1-1	TGCAGTGCTGGGGACAGACCGAACACTGAAGCTTTCTTT	CSAGDRPNTEAFF
-	TRBV5-1	many	TRBJ2-7	TGCGCCAGCAGCTTGGGGGCGGCGTCGTTTAACGAGCAGTACTTC	CASSLGAASFNEQYF
-	TRBV7-9	-	TRBJ2-5	TGTGCCAGCAGCCCTGGGGAGGCCGGTGACGAGACCCAGTACTTC	CASSPGEAGDETQYF
-	TRBV7-8	many	TRBJ2-7	TGTGCCAGCAGCTTAGCGGCCTACGAGCAGTACTTC	CASSLAAYEQYF
TRBD1	TRBV7-2	-	TRBJ1-2	TGTGCCAGCAGCTTAGACATCAGGGGGACAGCAAGCGGCTACACCTTC	CASSLDIRGTASGYTF
-	TRBV5-8	-	TRBJ2-1	TGTGCCAGCAGCGCCACTGGAGAGGGCTTGAGGGAGCAGTTCTTC	CASSATGEGLREQFF
-	TRBV2	-	TRBJ1-4	TGTGCCAGCAGCGCCGCGGGACCCTCGGGTGAAAAACTGTTTTTT	CASSAAGPSGEKLFF
TRBD1	TRBV2	-	TRBJ2-7	TGTGCCAGCGGGGACGGGACAGGGCGGGAGCAGTACTTC	CASGDGTGREQYF
-	TRBV7-2	many	TRBJ1-5	TGTGCCAGCAGCTTAGCGCAAGGGGGGGATGGGGGACAGCCCCAGCATTTT	CASSLAQGGDGGQPQHF
TRBD1	TRBV7-8	-	TRBJ2-1	TGTGCCAGCAGCTCCTGGGGCCGGGACAGGAGCTACAATGAGCAGTTCTTC	CASSSWGRDRSYNEQFF
TRBD2	TRBV7-2	many	TRBJ2-7	TGTGCCAGCAGCCACGCCGGGGGGGGTTACGAGCAGTACTTC	CASSHAGGGYEQYF
-	TRBV5-1	many	TRBJ1-5	TGCGCCAGCAGCTTTCAGGGATTGAAAAATCAGCCCCAGCATTTT	CASSFQGLKNQPQHF
TRBD2	TRBV4-1	few	TRBJ2-5	TGCGCCAGCAGCCAAGATAAGACGGGGGGGGTTGAGACCCAGTACTTC	CASSQDKTGGVETQYF
TRBD1	TRBV2	-	TRBJ1-4	TGTGCCAGCAGTGAAACGACAGGGGATAATGAAAAACTGTTTTTT	CASSETTGDNEKLFF
TRBD2	TRBV2	few	TRBJ2-1	TGTGCCAGCAGTCCTTTGACTAGCGGGCCTAACAATGAGCAGTTCTTC	CASSPLTSGPNNEQFF
-	TRBV29-1	-	TRBJ2-1	TGCAGCGTTGGTGACCCTACCAATGAGCAGTTCTTC	CSVGDPTNEQFF
-	TRBV20-1	-	TRBJ2-2	TGCAGTGCTCGGACTGACCGAAACACCGGGGAGCTGTTTTTT	CSARTDRNTGELFF
-	TRBV7-2	many	TRBJ2-5	TGTGCCAGCAGGCTGCCGGGGACCGGGACCCAGTACTTC	CASRLPGTGTQYF
-	TRBV20-1	once	TRBJ2-2	TGCAGTGCTAGAGATAAGGGGAACACCGGGGAGCTGTTTTTT	CSARDKGNTGELFF
-	TRBV7-6	-	TRBJ1-1	TGTGCCAGCAGCTTAGGTAGCTCTGAAGCTTTCTTT	CASSLGSSEAFF
TRBD2	TRBV12-3/TRBV12-4	many	TRBJ2-1	TGTGCCAGCAGCCCGGAGCGGGGGGGCAATGAGCAGTTCTTC	CASSPERGGNEQFF
-	TRBV7-2	few	TRBJ2-6	TGTGCCAGCAGCTCACCTAGTTCTGGAGGGCCTGGGGCCAACGTCCTGACTTTC	CASSSPSSGGPGANVLTF
TRBD1	TRBV5-1	few	TRBJ2-3	TGCGCCAGCAGCCCAAGGACAGGAGACGATACGCAGTATTTT	CASSPRTGDDTQYF
TRBD1	TRBV11-2	-	TRBJ2-7	TGTGCCAGCAGTCAGGGACAGGCGGGTGAGCAGTACTTC	CASSQGQAGEQYF
TRBD2	TRBV7-2	many	TRBJ2-3	TGTGCCAGCAGCTGGACTAGCTCCGAAGGGGATACGCAGTATTTT	CASSWTSSEGDTQYF
-	TRBV5-1	-	TRBJ1-1	TGCGCCAGCAGCCTGCTGCCGGGGGCGTGGGCTGAAGCTTTCTTT	CASSLLPGAWAEAFF
-	TRBV6-2/TRBV6-3	few	TRBJ2-3	TGTGCCAGCAGTTGGAGGGCAGATACGCAGTATTTT	CASSWRADTQYF
-	TRBV4-1	few	TRBJ1-4	TGCGCCAGCAGCCAAGAAGGAGAAAAACTGTTTTTT	CASSQEGEKLFF
-	TRBV24-1	-	TRBJ2-1	TGTGCCACCAGTGATGCGTTTGAGCAGTTCTTC	CATSDAFEQFF
TRBD1	TRBV18	-	TRBJ2-3	TGTGCCAGCTCCTCTGGACAGGAGCCGGATACGCAGTATTTT	CASSSGQEPDTQYF
TRBD1	TRBV7-3	many	TRBJ1-2	TGTGCCAGCAGCCCTACGGGACAGGCCTATGGCTACACCTTC	CASSPTGQAYGYTF
-	TRBV5-8	few	TRBJ2-4	TGTGCCAGCAGCTTGGGGTTGTCAGGGGAAAACATTCAGTACTTC	CASSLGLSGENIQYF
TRBD2	TRBV5-4	many	TRBJ2-1	TGTGCCAGCACCCAGGCGGGGGGAAACAATGAGCAGTTCTTC	CASTQAGGNNEQFF
-	TRBV12-3/TRBV12-4	few	TRBJ1-2	TGTGCCAGCAGTTTATTACTCGGGGATCCCTACACCTTC	CASSLLLGDPYTF
-	TRBV7-2	many	TRBJ1-1	TGTGCCAGCAGCTTAAGAACCTCCGGGAACACTGAAGCTTTCTTT	CASSLRTSGNTEAFF
TRBD2	TRBV7-8	-	TRBJ2-3	TGTGCCAGCAGCTTAGCGCTGACTAGCGGGGGCGCAGATACGCAGTATTTT	CASSLALTSGGADTQYF
-	TRBV18	once	TRBJ1-1	TGTGCCAGCTCACCACTACGTACCGAGATGAACACTGAAGCTTTCTTT	CASSPLRTEMNTEAFF
-	TRBV5-6	few	TRBJ2-7	TGTGCCAGCAGCTCGGGAGCGGGTTCCTACGAGCAGTACTTC	CASSSGAGSYEQYF